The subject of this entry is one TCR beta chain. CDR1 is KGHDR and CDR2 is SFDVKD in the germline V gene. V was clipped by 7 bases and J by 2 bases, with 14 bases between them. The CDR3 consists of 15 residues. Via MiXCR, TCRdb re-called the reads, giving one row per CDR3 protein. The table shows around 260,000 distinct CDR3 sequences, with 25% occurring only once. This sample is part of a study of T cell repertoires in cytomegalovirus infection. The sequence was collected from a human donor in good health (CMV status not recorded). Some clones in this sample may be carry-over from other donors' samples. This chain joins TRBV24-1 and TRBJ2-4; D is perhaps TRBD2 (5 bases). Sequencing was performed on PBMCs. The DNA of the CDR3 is TGTGCCACCAGGAATTTTAGCGCCCCCAAAAACATTCAGTACTTC. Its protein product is CATRNFSAPKNIQYF.